This TCR beta chain came from a study of STAT3 mutations in large granular lymphocyte leukemia. Looking at the study overall: Roughly half the longitudinally sequenced T-LGLL patients had canonical STAT3 mutations. 40% of treated T-LGLL patients showed hematologic response to immunosuppression.

Study-wide points: TCR clonotype switching after therapy occurred in about 30% of the 18 patients. At least one immunodominant TCR beta clonotype appeared in every T-cell large granular lymphocyte leukemia patient. In several patients, dominant TCR clone burden exceeded STAT3 mutant burden.

The CDR3 consists of 11 residues. Germline V gene sequence: CDR1 MNHNS, CDR2 SASEGT. V was clipped by 6 bases and J by 7 bases, with 4 bases between them. This clone has more than one count but fewer than ten. Its specificity is not known. Assay: immunoSEQ multiplex PCR; the TCRdb copy retains only in-frame clones and omits some. The sample records around 13,000 clones, 81% being singletons. Sequenced input: peripheral blood mononuclear cells. V usage is TRBV6-1 and J usage is TRBJ1-6; D is unresolved. This sequence originates from a man in his 60s with T-cell large granular lymphocyte leukemia. Some clones in this sample may be carry-over from other donors' samples. CDR3 loop: CASRQNSPLHF. CDR3 nucleotide sequence: TGTGCCAGCAGGCAGAATTCACCCCTCCACTTT.